The clone carrying this T cell receptor (beta chain) was counted a single time. Its antigen is not known. These data originate in a study of vaccination effects on CD4 cells after COVID-19. Across the study: Post-vaccine sampling occurred a median 72 days after the second dose.

Notes on the study in general: Infection-derived and vaccine-derived clones contracted markedly late after vaccination.

The V and J ends lost 3 bases and 1 base respectively, with 11 bases between them. The CDR3 runs to 14 residues. The V gene's germline CDR1 is DFQATT and CDR2 SNEGSKA (reference sequence). Measured with immunoSEQ multiplex PCR; TCRdb has only the in-frame clones, and not every one. This sample has about 33,000 clones, with approximately 78% found just once. With the ViraFEST assay, the study expanded antigen-specific CD4+ T cells using viral peptide pools, then sequenced them. When around 9 days of culture had elapsed, CD4+ T cells were isolated. BNT162b2 vaccine or mRNA-1273 vaccine was given to participants in two doses.

Specimen: CD4+ T cells from PBMCs cultured with HCoV-NL63 spike peptides, collected after COVID-19 vaccination. This chain connects TRBV20-1 to TRBJ2-3; D is perhaps TRBD2 (5 bases). This receptor was obtained from a human donor who received a COVID-19 vaccine. Some clones in this sample may be carry-over from other donors' samples. The CDR3 spells CSASRGFGTDTQYF. In nucleotides, the CDR3 is TGCAGTGCTAGTAGAGGGTTCGGCACAGATACGCAGTATTTT.